A selection of T cell receptor beta chains follows, all from one sample in a study of lymphopenia after photon versus proton radiotherapy. Only in-frame clones appear in the TCRdb table, and some are missing; sequencing was by immunoSEQ multiplex PCR. The sample lists about 42,000 clones, about four fifths occurring once. The sample in question was peripheral blood, obtained from a patient treated with proton-based radiotherapy. The receptors were gathered from a woman aged 65 to 85 with pancreatic cancer. CDR3s include the opening cysteine and the closing phenylalanine or tryptophan. D genes are given only for firm matches. Some rows mark clone size as missing; the rest say once, few, many or name a class of expanded clone.

j_gene,abundance,d_gene,v_gene,CDR3aa,CDR3nt
TRBJ1-2,once,TRBD1,TRBV27,CASRRTGNYGYTF,TGTGCCAGCAGAAGGACAGGGAACTATGGCTACACCTTC
TRBJ2-1,.,TRBD2,TRBV4-2,CASSPTSGLYNEQFF,TGTGCCAGCAGCCCTACTAGCGGGTTGTACAATGAGCAGTTCTTC
TRBJ2-1,.,TRBD2,TRBV28,CAIYLGGGPDNEQFF,TGTGCCATCTACCTCGGGGGGGGGCCTGACAATGAGCAGTTCTTC
TRBJ2-1,.,.,TRBV27,CASSLSPEGAYNEQFF,TGTGCCAGCAGTTTATCGCCGGAGGGGGCATACAATGAGCAGTTCTTC
TRBJ2-5,.,.,TRBV9,CASSAQTVETQYF,TGTGCCAGCAGCGCCCAGACGGTAGAGACCCAGTACTTC
TRBJ1-2,.,.,TRBV7-2,CASRARGGNYGYTF,TGTGCCAGCAGGGCCAGGGGCGGGAACTATGGCTACACCTTC
TRBJ1-4,.,.,TRBV5-1,CASSSGAIQRDEKLFF,TGCGCCAGCAGCTCCGGGGCCATACAGAGAGATGAAAAACTGTTTTTT
TRBJ2-1,once,TRBD2,TRBV7-2,CASSSLAGAPNEQFF,TGTGCCAGCAGCTCCCTAGCGGGAGCCCCCAATGAGCAGTTCTTC
TRBJ2-7,.,.,TRBV19,CASSRMGGVTYEQYF,TGTGCCAGTAGTAGGATGGGCGGGGTTACCTACGAGCAGTACTTC
TRBJ1-6,.,.,TRBV25-1,CASRRGVPDSPLHF,TGTGCCAGCAGACGGGGGGTCCCGGATTCACCCCTCCACTTT
TRBJ2-2,.,.,TRBV4-3,CASSQVLGLGTGELFF,TGCGCCAGCAGCCAGGTCCTAGGGTTGGGCACCGGGGAGCTGTTTTTT
TRBJ1-1,.,.,TRBV4-3,CASSQDLQGNMNTEAFF,TGCGCCAGCAGCCAAGATCTCCAGGGAAATATGAACACTGAAGCTTTCTTT
TRBJ2-3,.,TRBD1,TRBV29-1,CSAKGQGTDTQYF,TGCAGCGCCAAGGGACAGGGGACCGATACGCAGTATTTT
TRBJ1-1,.,.,TRBV28,CASSLGGTTEAFF,TGTGCCAGCAGTTTAGGGGGGACCACTGAAGCTTTCTTT
TRBJ1-1,.,.,TRBV19,CASSPQGKNTEAFF,TGTGCCAGTAGCCCCCAAGGGAAGAACACTGAAGCTTTCTTT
TRBJ1-2,.,.,TRBV30,CAGEQAGYTF,TGTGCCGGGGAACAGGCTGGCTACACCTTC
TRBJ2-7,medium-sized,TRBD1,TRBV27,CASSNRGPSYEQYF,TGTGCCAGCAGCAACAGGGGCCCTTCCTACGAGCAGTACTTC
TRBJ2-5,.,.,TRBV14,CASSQVRSYSEQYF,TGTGCCAGCAGCCAAGTGAGAAGCTACAGTGAGCAGTACTTC
TRBJ1-6,.,TRBD1,TRBV2,CATSDRGNSPLHF,TGTGCCACTTCCGACAGGGGGAATTCACCCCTCCACTTT
TRBJ2-7,.,TRBD2,TRBV7-2,CASSPDGLGERPYEQYF,TGTGCCAGCAGCCCCGATGGACTAGGAGAACGACCCTACGAGCAGTACTTC
TRBJ2-1,.,TRBD2,TRBV9,CASSVLLAGSSYNEQFF,TGTGCCAGCAGCGTACTATTAGCGGGTAGCTCCTACAATGAGCAGTTCTTC
TRBJ1-1,.,TRBD1,TRBV7-9,CASSSIIDRGDTEAFF,TGTGCCAGCAGCTCGATCATAGACAGGGGAGACACTGAAGCTTTCTTT
TRBJ1-2,.,.,TRBV30,CAWSSPNRVYGYTF,TGTGCCTGGAGCTCACCTAACAGGGTCTATGGCTACACCTTC
TRBJ1-2,.,.,TRBV18,CASSPAGDANYGYTF,TGTGCCAGCTCACCAGCCGGGGACGCTAACTATGGCTACACCTTC
TRBJ2-3,medium-sized,.,TRBV2,CASSAWGSGATDTQYF,TGTGCCAGCAGCGCCTGGGGTAGCGGAGCTACAGATACGCAGTATTTT
TRBJ2-3,.,.,TRBV5-1,CASGRQSTDTQYF,TGCGCCAGCGGTAGACAAAGCACAGATACGCAGTATTTT
TRBJ2-3,.,.,TRBV11-2,CASSWEVDTQYF,TGTGCCAGCAGCTGGGAGGTGGATACGCAGTATTTT
TRBJ1-2,.,.,TRBV30,CAWSVGLQGVGANYGYTF,TGTGCCTGGAGTGTAGGTCTTCAGGGTGTTGGAGCTAACTATGGCTACACCTTC
TRBJ1-3,.,TRBD1,TRBV6-1,CASSEGRDSAPLGNTIYF,TGTGCCAGCAGTGAAGGCCGGGACAGCGCTCCCCTCGGAAACACCATATATTTT
TRBJ1-4,.,TRBD1,TRBV18,CASSPGTGSNEKLFF,TGTGCCAGCTCGCCCGGGACAGGAAGTAATGAAAAACTGTTTTTT
TRBJ2-7,.,.,TRBV2,CATRAYEQYF,TGTGCCACCAGGGCCTACGAGCAGTACTTC
TRBJ2-1,.,TRBD1,TRBV10-3,CAISDLGQGNEQFF,TGTGCCATCAGTGACCTGGGACAGGGCAATGAGCAGTTCTTC
TRBJ2-3,.,TRBD2,TRBV9,CASSVDSGGYTDTQYF,TGTGCCAGCAGCGTCGATAGCGGGGGTTACACAGATACGCAGTATTTT
TRBJ2-5,.,.,TRBV29-1,CSVVADQETQYF,TGCAGCGTTGTGGCAGACCAAGAGACCCAGTACTTC
TRBJ2-1,.,TRBD1,TRBV4-2,CASSREPGQGASSSYNEQFF,TGTGCCAGCAGCCGAGAACCGGGACAGGGGGCTTCAAGCTCCTACAATGAGCAGTTCTTC
TRBJ1-1,.,.,TRBV30,CAWSDTGGAEAFF,TGTGCCTGGAGCGACACAGGTGGGGCTGAAGCTTTCTTT
TRBJ2-7,.,TRBD1,TRBV2,CASSGALDRASEQYF,TGTGCCAGCAGTGGGGCCCTGGACAGGGCTAGCGAGCAGTACTTC
TRBJ2-1,.,.,TRBV28,CASSLLRGSRNEQFF,TGTGCCAGCAGCCTTTTAAGGGGCAGCCGCAATGAGCAGTTCTTC
TRBJ1-1,.,TRBD1,TRBV6-1,CASSRTGDRGTEAFF,TGTGCCAGCAGCAGGACAGGGGATAGGGGGACTGAAGCTTTCTTT
TRBJ1-4,few,.,TRBV6-5,CASRLGWGGSEKLFF,TGTGCCAGCCGACTGGGATGGGGGGGATCCGAAAAACTGTTTTTT
TRBJ1-1,few,TRBD1,TRBV7-3,CASSPGGVNTEAFF,TGTGCCAGCAGCCCAGGGGGGGTGAACACTGAAGCTTTCTTT
TRBJ1-3,.,.,TRBV18,CASSPPVSSQGPIYF,TGTGCCAGCTCACCACCTGTCTCTTCACAGGGCCCCATATATTTT
TRBJ2-7,.,.,TRBV28,CASSLQAYEQYF,TGTGCCAGCAGTTTACAGGCCTACGAGCAGTACTTC
TRBJ2-5,.,TRBD1,TRBV2,CASKPGQVNQETQYF,TGTGCCAGCAAACCGGGACAGGTCAATCAAGAGACCCAGTACTTC
TRBJ2-5,.,.,TRBV19,CASSIPRDGQETQYF,TGTGCCAGTAGTATACCCCGGGACGGCCAAGAGACCCAGTACTTC
TRBJ1-2,.,.,TRBV6-1,CASSEYPRGYTF,TGTGCCAGCAGTGAGTATCCGAGAGGCTACACCTTC
TRBJ2-7,.,TRBD1,TRBV7-6,CASSLAPQGLEEQYF,TGTGCCAGCAGCTTAGCGCCACAGGGGTTGGAGGAGCAGTACTTC
TRBJ2-1,.,.,TRBV28,CASTGASYNEQFF,TGTGCCAGCACCGGAGCCTCCTACAATGAGCAGTTCTTC
TRBJ2-2,.,.,TRBV6-5,CASRSVRSGRGELFF,TGTGCCAGCAGGTCCGTCCGGTCGGGACGCGGGGAGCTGTTTTTT
TRBJ2-1,.,TRBD2,TRBV7-3,CASSRYKRGSYNEQFF,TGTGCCAGCAGCCGCTATAAGCGGGGTTCCTACAATGAGCAGTTCTTC
TRBJ1-2,.,.,TRBV5-8,CASSSRLNNYGYTF,TGTGCCAGCAGCTCCCGACTGAATAACTATGGCTACACCTTC
TRBJ1-2,once,.,TRBV30,CAWGSRAGFSYGYTF,TGTGCCTGGGGGTCGCGGGCAGGGTTCTCCTATGGCTACACCTTC
TRBJ2-7,few,.,TRBV5-6,CASSLGEQYAYEQYF,TGTGCCAGCAGCTTAGGGGAACAGTATGCCTACGAGCAGTACTTC
TRBJ1-5,.,TRBD1,TRBV18,CASSPRDSSNQPQHF,TGTGCCAGCTCACCTCGGGACAGTAGCAATCAGCCCCAGCATTTT
TRBJ2-7,.,.,TRBV27,CASSFDSGAVRTSEQYF,TGTGCCAGCAGTTTCGATAGTGGGGCGGTAAGGACCTCAGAGCAGTACTTC
TRBJ1-1,.,.,TRBV6-1,CASSELGGTEAFF,TGTGCCAGCAGTGAACTAGGGGGCACTGAAGCTTTCTTT
TRBJ2-7,.,.,TRBV27,CASSLESRTQALPYEQYF,TGTGCCAGCAGTTTAGAGTCGAGGACTCAAGCGTTACCCTACGAGCAGTACTTC
TRBJ2-2,.,.,TRBV30,CAWSVGSLSTGELFF,TGTGCCTGGAGTGTAGGTAGCCTTAGTACCGGGGAGCTGTTTTTT